Sequencing of this TCR beta chain was carried out in a study of OX40 agonist ivuxolimab in advanced cancers. For the study in its entirety: Ivuxolimab was an agonistic, fully human IgG2 monoclonal antibody directed against OX40 (CD134), a costimulatory receptor. Intravenous ivuxolimab was administered to patients every 2 weeks at six dose levels: 0.01, 0.1, 0.3, 1.5, 3 and 10 mg/kg. Of the roughly 51 dose-escalation patients, hepatocellular carcinoma was present in around 20, melanoma in roughly 15, renal cell carcinoma in 9 and head and neck cancer in 9. A male proportion of around 80% and a mean age of 60 years, ranging from 23 to 79, were recorded for the dose-escalation cohort. Patients were allowed to have had prior anti-PD-1, anti-PD-L1 or anti-CTLA-4 therapy, and around 37% of the dose-escalation patients had previously received checkpoint inhibitors. Partial responses occurred in three dose-escalation patients: two with cutaneous melanoma and one with hepatocellular carcinoma. Peripheral TCRbeta sequencing aimed to test whether ivuxolimab altered TCR sequence diversity and caused clonal T-cell expansion. The paper describes the monotherapy dose-escalation part (N ≈ 52 patients) of the phase I trial of ivuxolimab.

Patients with autoimmune disease history or receiving systemic immunosuppression were excluded from the trial. Peripheral blood for TCR sequencing was collected from all dose cohorts at baseline, on cycle 4 day 1, and on cycle 7 day 1. Samples came from an open-label, multicenter, first-in-human phase I dose-escalation trial of ivuxolimab. Adults with locally advanced or metastatic melanoma, renal cell carcinoma, hepatocellular carcinoma or head and neck squamous cell carcinoma were enrolled in the trial. Before TCR sequencing, CD4+ T cells and CD8+ T cells were sorted from peripheral blood as separate populations. Results the study describes overall, beyond this receptor: Antigen specificity was not determined for the clonally expanded peripheral T cells. After ivuxolimab, CD8+ T cells had more expanded clones than CD4+ T cells on average. In the 0.1-3.0 mg/kg groups, partial responders had among the lowest normalized peripheral clonal expansion, particularly in CD8+ T cells. At doses of 0.1 to 3.0 mg/kg, clonal expansion of both CD4+ and CD8+ blood T cells was observed from baseline to week 6. Low levels of normalized T-cell clonal expansion were also seen in some patients who did not respond.

Inclusive of the bounding cysteine and phenylalanine, the CDR3 is 14 residues long. Here the CDR3 DNA is all that survives: 42 bases in frame from base 1. CDR1 and CDR2 are drawn from the germline V gene: MGHRA, YSYEKL. V and J are truncated by 4 bases and 6 bases respectively, leaving an intervening sequence of 13 bases. For sequencing of the TCRbeta CDR3 region, genomic DNA was extracted from the sorted cells. The immunoSEQ Assay was used to sequence the TCRbeta CDR3 regions. The table was pulled from immuneACCESS by TCRdb, which kept in-frame rearrangements only. Such tables lose some clones; where checked, under half of the loss comes from unresolved V genes, and the rest has no known cause. This sample comprises about 80,000 clones, roughly 84% of them detected only once. The leading ten clones occupy 0.3% to 0.4% of the sample. A word on this clone: No cognate antigen has been identified for it. No much larger clonotype is one base removed from it; base qualities were not supplied.

The chain employs TRBV4-1 and TRBJ1-5; the D region possibly corresponds to TRBD1 (6 bases align). The sequences come from CD4+ or CD8+ T cells sorted from blood, collected in a trial of the OX40 agonist ivuxolimab. The sequence came from an adult with an advanced solid tumor such as melanoma, head and neck, liver or kidney cancer. The nucleotide sequence is TGCGCCAGCAGCCGAGATCAGGGGATTCAGCCCCAGCATTTT. This is translated as CASSRDQGIQPQHF.